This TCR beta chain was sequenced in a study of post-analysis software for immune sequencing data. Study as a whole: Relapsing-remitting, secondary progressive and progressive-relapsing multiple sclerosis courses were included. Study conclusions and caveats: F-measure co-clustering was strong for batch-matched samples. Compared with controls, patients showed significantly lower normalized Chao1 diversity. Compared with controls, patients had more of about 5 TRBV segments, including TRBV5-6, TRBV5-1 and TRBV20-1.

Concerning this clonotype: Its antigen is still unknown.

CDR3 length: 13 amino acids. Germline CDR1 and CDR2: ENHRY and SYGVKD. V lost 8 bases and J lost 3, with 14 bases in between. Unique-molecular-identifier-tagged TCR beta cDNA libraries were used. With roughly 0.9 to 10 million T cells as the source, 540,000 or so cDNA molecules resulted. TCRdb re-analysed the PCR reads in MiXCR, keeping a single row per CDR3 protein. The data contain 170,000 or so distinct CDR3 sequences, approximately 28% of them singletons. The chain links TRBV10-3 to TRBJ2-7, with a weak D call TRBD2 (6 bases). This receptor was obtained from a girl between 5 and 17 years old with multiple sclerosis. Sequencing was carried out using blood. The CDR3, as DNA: TGTGCCATCCGGGAGCGAGAGGACTACGAGCAGTACTTC. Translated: CAIREREDYEQYF.